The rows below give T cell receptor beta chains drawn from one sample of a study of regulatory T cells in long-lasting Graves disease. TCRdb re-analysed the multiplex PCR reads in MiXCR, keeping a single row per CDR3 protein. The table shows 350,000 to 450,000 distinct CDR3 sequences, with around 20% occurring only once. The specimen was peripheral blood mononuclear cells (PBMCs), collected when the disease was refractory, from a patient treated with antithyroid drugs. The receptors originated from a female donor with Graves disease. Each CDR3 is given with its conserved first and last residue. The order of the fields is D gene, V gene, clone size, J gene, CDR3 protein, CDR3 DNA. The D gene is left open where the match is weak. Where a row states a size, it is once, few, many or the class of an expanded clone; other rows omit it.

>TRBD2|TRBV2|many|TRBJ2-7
CASSISSGSREQYF
TGTGCCAGCAGTATATCTAGCGGGAGTAGAGAGCAGTACTTC
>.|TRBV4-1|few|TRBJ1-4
CASSQGSLREKLFF
TGCGCCAGCAGCCAAGGTTCGCTACGGGAAAAACTGTTTTTT
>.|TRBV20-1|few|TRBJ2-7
CSAPRHLQGTQSYEQYF
TGCAGTGCCCCTCGACACCTCCAAGGGACCCAATCCTACGAGCAGTACTTC
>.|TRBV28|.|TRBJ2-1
CASSFRASRYNEQFF
TGTGCCAGCAGTTTTCGGGCAAGCAGATACAATGAGCAGTTCTTC
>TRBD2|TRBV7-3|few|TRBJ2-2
CASSLTGLAGNYGELFF
TGTGCCAGCAGCTTAACCGGGCTAGCGGGAAATTACGGGGAGCTGTTTTTT
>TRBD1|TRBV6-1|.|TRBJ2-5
CASNPGQRYQETQYF
TGTGCCAGCAACCCGGGACAGAGGTACCAAGAGACCCAGTACTTC
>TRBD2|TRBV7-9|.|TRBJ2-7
CASSLGVGSGGSYEQYF
TGTGCCAGCAGCTTAGGGGTGGGTAGCGGGGGCTCCTACGAGCAGTACTTC
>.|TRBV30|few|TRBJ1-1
CAWSVLGGNTEAFF
TGTGCCTGGAGTGTACTGGGGGGGAACACTGAAGCTTTCTTT
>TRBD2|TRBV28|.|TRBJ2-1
CASSAAGGPYNEQFF
TGTGCCAGCAGTGCAGCGGGAGGCCCCTACAATGAGCAGTTCTTC
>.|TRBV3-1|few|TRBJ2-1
CASSQAERFSYNEQFF
TGTGCCAGCAGCCAAGCTGAGCGGTTCTCCTACAATGAGCAGTTCTTC
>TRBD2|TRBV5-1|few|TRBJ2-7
CASSESSGPYEQYF
TGCGCCAGCAGCGAATCTAGCGGCCCCTACGAGCAGTACTTC
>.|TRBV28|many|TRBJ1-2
CASGPNGYTF
TGTGCCAGCGGACCAAATGGCTACACCTTC
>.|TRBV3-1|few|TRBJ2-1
CASSTGSNEQFF
TGTGCCAGCAGTACAGGGTCGAATGAGCAGTTCTTC
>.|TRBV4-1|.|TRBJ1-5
CASSQSRGGGNSNQPQHF
TGCGCCAGCAGCCAATCGAGGGGTGGGGGGAATAGCAATCAGCCCCAGCATTTT
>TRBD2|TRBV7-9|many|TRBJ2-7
CASSFTGTSGRANHEQYF
TGTGCCAGCAGCTTCACCGGGACTAGCGGGAGGGCCAATCACGAGCAGTACTTC
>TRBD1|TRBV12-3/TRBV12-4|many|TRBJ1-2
CASSLGQGGRDGYTF
TGTGCCAGCAGTTTGGGACAGGGCGGACGGGATGGCTACACCTTC
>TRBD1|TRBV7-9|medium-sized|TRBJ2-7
CASSWKDRAWEQYF
TGTGCCAGCAGCTGGAAAGACAGGGCTTGGGAGCAGTACTTC
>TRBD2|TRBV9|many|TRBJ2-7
CASSVTSGSYEQYF
TGTGCCAGCAGCGTTACTAGCGGATCCTACGAGCAGTACTTC
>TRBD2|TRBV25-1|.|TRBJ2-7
CASSLQGGGSYEQYF
TGTGCCAGCAGCCTACAGGGCGGGGGGTCCTACGAGCAGTACTTC
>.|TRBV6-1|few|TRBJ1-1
CASSEAGWGSVTEAFF
TGTGCCAGCAGTGAAGCGGGTTGGGGTTCAGTCACTGAAGCTTTCTTT
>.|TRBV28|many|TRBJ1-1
CASSSPIHPSAEAFF
TGTGCCAGCAGTTCCCCTATTCACCCGAGCGCTGAAGCTTTCTTT
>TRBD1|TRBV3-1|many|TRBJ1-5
CASSLDRGQPQHF
TGTGCCAGCAGCTTGGACAGGGGACAGCCCCAGCATTTT
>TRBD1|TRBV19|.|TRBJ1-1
CASRGDRGPRTNTEAFF
TGTGCCAGTAGAGGGGACAGGGGTCCGAGAACGAACACTGAAGCTTTCTTT
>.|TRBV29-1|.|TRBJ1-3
CSVSEVSGNTIYF
TGCAGCGTTAGTGAGGTCTCAGGAAACACCATATATTTT
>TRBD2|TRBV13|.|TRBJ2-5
CTSSLGPAGAQETQYF
TGTACCAGCAGCTTAGGGCCAGCGGGGGCCCAAGAGACCCAGTACTTC
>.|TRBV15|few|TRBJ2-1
CATSRAYSTNNEQFF
TGTGCCACCAGCAGAGCTTACAGTACAAACAATGAGCAGTTCTTC
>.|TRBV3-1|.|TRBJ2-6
CASSRGSSGANVLTF
TGTGCCAGCAGCCGGGGTTCGTCCGGGGCCAACGTCCTGACTTTC
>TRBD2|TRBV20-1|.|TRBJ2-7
CSASSRREWYEQYF
TGCAGTGCCTCGTCACGGCGGGAGTGGTACGAGCAGTACTTC
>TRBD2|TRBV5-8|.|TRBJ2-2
CASSSTSVTGELFF
TGTGCCAGCAGCTCCACTAGCGTCACCGGGGAGCTGTTTTTT
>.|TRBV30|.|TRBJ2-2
CAWSIGGAGELFF
TGTGCCTGGAGTATAGGGGGGGCCGGGGAGCTGTTTTTT
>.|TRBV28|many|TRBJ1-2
CASRVGGRDDGYTF
TGTGCCAGCAGGGTTGGGGGCAGGGATGATGGCTACACCTTC
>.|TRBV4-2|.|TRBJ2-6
CASSQGIGGSGANVLTF
TGTGCCAGCAGCCAAGGGATCGGCGGGTCTGGGGCCAACGTCCTGACTTTC
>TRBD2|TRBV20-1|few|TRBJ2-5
CSARDFGTSGYQETQYF
TGCAGTGCTAGAGATTTCGGGACTAGCGGTTACCAAGAGACCCAGTACTTC
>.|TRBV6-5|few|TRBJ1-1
CASSYLGTTKEAFF
TGTGCCAGCAGTTACCTAGGGACCACGAAAGAAGCTTTCTTT
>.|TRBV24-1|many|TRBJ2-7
CATSDTNTEFYEQYF
TGTGCCACCAGTGATACCAATACAGAATTTTACGAGCAGTACTTC
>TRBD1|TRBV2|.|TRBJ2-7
CASSERTGKHEQYF
TGTGCCAGCAGTGAGAGGACAGGGAAGCACGAGCAGTACTTC
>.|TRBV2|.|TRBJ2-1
CASMAGVGVHNKQFF
TGTGCCAGCATGGCCGGGGTGGGGGTGCACAATAAGCAGTTCTTC
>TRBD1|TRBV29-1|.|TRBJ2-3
CSASGQGPTDTQYF
TGCAGCGCATCCGGACAGGGCCCCACAGATACGCAGTATTTT
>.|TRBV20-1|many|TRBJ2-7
CSAKGGTNHEQYF
TGCAGTGCTAAGGGCGGGACAAACCACGAGCAGTACTTC
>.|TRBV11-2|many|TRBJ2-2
CASSSDGTGELFF
TGTGCCAGCAGCTCGGACGGCACCGGGGAGCTGTTTTTT
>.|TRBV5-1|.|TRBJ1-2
CASSLFNYGYTF
TGCGCCAGCAGCTTGTTTAACTATGGCTACACCTTC
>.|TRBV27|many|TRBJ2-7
CASSLSAGDSPYEQYF
TGTGCCAGCAGTTTATCGGCAGGGGACTCTCCCTACGAGCAGTACTTC
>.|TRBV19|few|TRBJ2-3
CASSFASGTDTQYF
TGTGCCAGTAGTTTCGCTAGCGGCACAGATACGCAGTATTTT
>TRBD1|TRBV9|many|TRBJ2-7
CASSPHLDRGFSYEQYF
TGTGCCAGCAGCCCTCACCTGGACAGGGGTTTCTCCTACGAGCAGTACTTC
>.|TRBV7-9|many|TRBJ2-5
CASSPKETQYF
TGTGCCAGCAGTCCCAAAGAGACCCAGTACTTC
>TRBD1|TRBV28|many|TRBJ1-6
CASRGGSSNSPLHF
TGTGCCAGCAGAGGGGGCAGCTCTAATTCACCCCTCCACTTT
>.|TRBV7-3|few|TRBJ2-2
CASSHGGTGELFF
TGTGCCAGCAGCCATGGGGGCACCGGGGAGCTGTTTTTT
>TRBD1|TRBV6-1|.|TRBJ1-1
CASSNQGGWTEAFF
TGTGCCAGCAGTAACCAGGGGGGCTGGACTGAAGCTTTCTTT
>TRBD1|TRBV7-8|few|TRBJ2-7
CASSLASGQGAEQYF
TGTGCCAGCAGCTTAGCTTCCGGACAGGGGGCCGAGCAGTACTTC
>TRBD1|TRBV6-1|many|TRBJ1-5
CASSQGVDSNQPQHF
TGTGCCAGCAGTCAGGGGGTCGATAGCAATCAGCCCCAGCATTTT
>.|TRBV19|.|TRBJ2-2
CASSTLANTGELFF
TGTGCCAGTAGTACTCTCGCGAACACCGGGGAGCTGTTTTTT
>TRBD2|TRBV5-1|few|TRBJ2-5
CASSLDAGGETQYF
TGCGCCAGCAGCTTGGATGCGGGAGGTGAGACCCAGTACTTC
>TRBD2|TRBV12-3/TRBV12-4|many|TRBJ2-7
CASSLDIAGFAYEQYF
TGTGCCAGCAGTCTCGATATAGCGGGATTTGCCTACGAGCAGTACTTC